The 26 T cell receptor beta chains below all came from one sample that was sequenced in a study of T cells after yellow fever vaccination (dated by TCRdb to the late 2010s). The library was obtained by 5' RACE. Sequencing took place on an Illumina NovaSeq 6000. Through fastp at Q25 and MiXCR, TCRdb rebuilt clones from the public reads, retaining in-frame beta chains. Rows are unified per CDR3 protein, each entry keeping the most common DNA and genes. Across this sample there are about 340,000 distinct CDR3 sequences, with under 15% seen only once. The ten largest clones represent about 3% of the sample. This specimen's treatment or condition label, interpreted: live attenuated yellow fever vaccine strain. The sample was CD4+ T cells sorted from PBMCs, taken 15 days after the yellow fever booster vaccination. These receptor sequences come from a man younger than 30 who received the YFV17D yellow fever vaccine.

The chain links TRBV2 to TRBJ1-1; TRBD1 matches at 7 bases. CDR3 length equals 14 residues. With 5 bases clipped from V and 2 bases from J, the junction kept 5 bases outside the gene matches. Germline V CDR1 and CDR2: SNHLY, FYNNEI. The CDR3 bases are TGTGCCAGCAGTATGGACAGGCCAAACACTGAAGCTTTCTTT. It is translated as CASSMDRPNTEAFF.

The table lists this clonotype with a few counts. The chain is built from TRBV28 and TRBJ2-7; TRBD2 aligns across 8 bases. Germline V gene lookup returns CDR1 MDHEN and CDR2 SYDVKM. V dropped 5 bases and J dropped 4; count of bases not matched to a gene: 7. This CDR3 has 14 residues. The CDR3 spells CASSPGGATYEQYV. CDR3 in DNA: TGTGCCAGCAGTCCGGGGGGGGCTACTTACGAGCAGTACGTC.

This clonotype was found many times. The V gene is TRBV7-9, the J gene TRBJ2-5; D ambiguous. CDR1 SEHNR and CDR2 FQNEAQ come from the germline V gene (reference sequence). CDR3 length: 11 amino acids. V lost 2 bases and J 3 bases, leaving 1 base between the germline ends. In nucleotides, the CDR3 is TGTGCCAGCAGCTTAAAAGAGACCCAGTACTTC. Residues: CASSLKETQYF.

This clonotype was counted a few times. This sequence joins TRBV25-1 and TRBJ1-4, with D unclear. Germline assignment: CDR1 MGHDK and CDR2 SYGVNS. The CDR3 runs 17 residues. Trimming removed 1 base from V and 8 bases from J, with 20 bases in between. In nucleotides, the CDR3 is TGTGCCAGCAGTGAATCACCCAGCCCAACGACTTGGGAAAAACTGTTTTTT. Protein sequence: CASSESPSPTTWEKLFF.

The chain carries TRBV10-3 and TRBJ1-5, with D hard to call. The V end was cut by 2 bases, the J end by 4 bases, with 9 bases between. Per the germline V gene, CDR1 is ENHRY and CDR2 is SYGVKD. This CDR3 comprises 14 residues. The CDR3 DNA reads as TGTGCCATCAGTGAGGACCTCTTAAATCAGCCCCAGCATTTT. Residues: CAISEDLLNQPQHF.

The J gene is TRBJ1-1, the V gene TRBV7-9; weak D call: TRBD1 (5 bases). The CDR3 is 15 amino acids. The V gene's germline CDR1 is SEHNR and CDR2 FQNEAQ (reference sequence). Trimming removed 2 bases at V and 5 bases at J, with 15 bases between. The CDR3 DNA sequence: TGTGCCAGCAGCTTACTTACTGGGGCCCCTACTGAAGCTTTCTTT. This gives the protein CASSLLTGAPTEAFF.

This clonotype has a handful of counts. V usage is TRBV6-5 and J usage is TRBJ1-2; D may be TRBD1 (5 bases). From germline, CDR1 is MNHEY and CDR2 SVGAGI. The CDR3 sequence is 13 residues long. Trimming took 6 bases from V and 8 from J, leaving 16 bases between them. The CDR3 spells CASSHPGGAGYTF. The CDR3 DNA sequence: TGTGCCAGCAGCCACCCCGGGGGTGCAGGCTACACCTTC.

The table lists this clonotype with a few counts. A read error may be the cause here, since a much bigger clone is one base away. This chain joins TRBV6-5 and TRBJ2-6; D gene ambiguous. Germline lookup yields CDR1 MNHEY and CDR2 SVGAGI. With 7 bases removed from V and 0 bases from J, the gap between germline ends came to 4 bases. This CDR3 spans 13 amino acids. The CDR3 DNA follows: TGTGCCAGCATCTCCTCTGGGGCCAACGTCCTGACTTTC. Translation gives CASISSGANVLTF.

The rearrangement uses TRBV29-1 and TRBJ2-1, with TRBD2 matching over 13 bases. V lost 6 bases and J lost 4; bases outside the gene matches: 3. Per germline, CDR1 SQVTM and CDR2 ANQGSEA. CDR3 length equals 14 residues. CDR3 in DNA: TGCAGCGTCGCGGGACTAGCGGGGTACAATGAGCAGTTCTTC. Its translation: CSVAGLAGYNEQFF.

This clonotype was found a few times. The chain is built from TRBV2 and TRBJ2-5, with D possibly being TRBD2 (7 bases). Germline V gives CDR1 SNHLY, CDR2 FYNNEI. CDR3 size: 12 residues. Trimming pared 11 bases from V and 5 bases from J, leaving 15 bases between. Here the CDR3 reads CAQGGGTETQYF. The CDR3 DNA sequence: TGTGCCCAGGGCGGGGGCACGGAGACCCAGTACTTC. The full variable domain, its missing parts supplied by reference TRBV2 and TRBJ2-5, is EPEVTQTPSHQVTQMGQEVILRCVPISNHLYFYWYRQILGQKVEFLVSFYNNEISEKSEIFDDQFSVERPDGSNFTLKIRSTKLEDSAMYFCAQGGGTETQYFGPGTRLLVL.

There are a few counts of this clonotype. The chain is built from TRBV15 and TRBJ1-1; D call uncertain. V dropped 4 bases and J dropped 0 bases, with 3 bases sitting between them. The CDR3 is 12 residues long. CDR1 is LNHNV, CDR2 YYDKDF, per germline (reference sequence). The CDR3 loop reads CATSNMNTEAFF. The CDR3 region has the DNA TGTGCCACCAGCAATATGAACACTGAAGCTTTCTTT. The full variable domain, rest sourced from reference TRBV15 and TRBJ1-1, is DAMVIQNPRYQVTQFGKPVTLSCSQTLNHNVMYWYQQKSSQAPKLLFHYYDKDFNNEADTPDNFQSRRPNTSFCFLDIRSPGLGDTAMYLCATSNMNTEAFFGQGTRLTVV.

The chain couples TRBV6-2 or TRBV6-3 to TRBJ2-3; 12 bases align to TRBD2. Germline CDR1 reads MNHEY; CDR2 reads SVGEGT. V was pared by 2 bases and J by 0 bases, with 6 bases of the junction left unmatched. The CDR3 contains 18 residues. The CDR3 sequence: CASSYPTSGGTSTDTQYF. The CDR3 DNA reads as TGTGCCAGCAGTTACCCTACTAGCGGGGGGACGAGCACAGATACGCAGTATTTT.

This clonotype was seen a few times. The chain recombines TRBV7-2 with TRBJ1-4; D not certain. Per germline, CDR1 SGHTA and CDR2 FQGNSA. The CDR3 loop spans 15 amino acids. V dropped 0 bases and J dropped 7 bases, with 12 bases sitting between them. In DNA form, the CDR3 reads TGTGCCAGCAGCTTAGCGGCAGGTCAAGCTGAAAAACTGTTTTTT. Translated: CASSLAAGQAEKLFF.

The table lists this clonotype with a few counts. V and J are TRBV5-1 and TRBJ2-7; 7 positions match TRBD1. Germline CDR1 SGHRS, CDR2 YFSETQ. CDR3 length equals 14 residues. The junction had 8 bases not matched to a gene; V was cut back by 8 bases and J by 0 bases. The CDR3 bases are TGCGCCAGAAAGGACAGGCGACCCTCCTACGAGCAGTACGTC. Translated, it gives CARKDRRPSYEQYV.

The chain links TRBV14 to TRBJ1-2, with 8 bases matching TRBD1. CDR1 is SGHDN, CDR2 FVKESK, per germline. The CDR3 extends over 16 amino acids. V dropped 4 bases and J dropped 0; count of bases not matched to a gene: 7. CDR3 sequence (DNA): TGTGCCAGCAGCCTCGGAGGACAGGGTTCTAACTATGGCTACACCTTC. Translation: CASSLGGQGSNYGYTF.

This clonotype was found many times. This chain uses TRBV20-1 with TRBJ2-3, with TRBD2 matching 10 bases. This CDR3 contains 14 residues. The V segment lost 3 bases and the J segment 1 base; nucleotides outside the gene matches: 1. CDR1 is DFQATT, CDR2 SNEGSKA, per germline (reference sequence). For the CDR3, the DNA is TGCAGTGCTAGTGGGACTAGCGGCACAGATACGCAGTATTTT. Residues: CSASGTSGTDTQYF.

CDR3 loop: CASRSGQGPYEQYF. The CDR3 DNA follows: TGTGCCAGCAGGTCGGGACAGGGCCCTTACGAGCAGTACTTC. The gene calls are TRBV7-6 and TRBJ2-7; 9 nucleotides agree with TRBD1. The CDR3 consists of 14 residues. Germline CDR1 reads SGHVS; CDR2 reads FNYEAQ. J was trimmed by 4 bases and V by 6 bases; bases with no gene match: 7.

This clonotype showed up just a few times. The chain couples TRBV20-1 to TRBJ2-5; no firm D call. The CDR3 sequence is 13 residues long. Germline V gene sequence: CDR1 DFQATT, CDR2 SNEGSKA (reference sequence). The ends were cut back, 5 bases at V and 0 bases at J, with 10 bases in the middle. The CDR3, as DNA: TGCAGTGCTCCAACAAACGACCAAGAGACCCAGTACTTC. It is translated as CSAPTNDQETQYF.

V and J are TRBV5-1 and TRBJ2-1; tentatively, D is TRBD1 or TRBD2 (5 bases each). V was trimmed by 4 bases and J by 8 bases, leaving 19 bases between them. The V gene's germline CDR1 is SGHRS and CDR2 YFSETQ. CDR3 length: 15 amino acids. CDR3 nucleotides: TGCGCCAGCAGCCGAGTCCGGGACCTTGTCCATGAGCAGTTCTTC. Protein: CASSRVRDLVHEQFF.

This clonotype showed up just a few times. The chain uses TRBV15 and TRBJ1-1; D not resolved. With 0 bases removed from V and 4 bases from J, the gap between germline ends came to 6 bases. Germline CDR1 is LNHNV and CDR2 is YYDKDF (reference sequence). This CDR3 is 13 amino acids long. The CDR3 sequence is CATSRDPFTEAFF. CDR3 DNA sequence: TGTGCCACCAGCAGAGATCCGTTCACTGAAGCTTTCTTT.

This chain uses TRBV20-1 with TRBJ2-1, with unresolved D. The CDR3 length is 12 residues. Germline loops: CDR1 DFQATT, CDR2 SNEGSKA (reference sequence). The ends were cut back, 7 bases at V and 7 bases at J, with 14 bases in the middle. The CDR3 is CSELKLGNEQFF. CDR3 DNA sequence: TGCAGTGAGTTGAAGCTGGGGAATGAGCAGTTCTTC.

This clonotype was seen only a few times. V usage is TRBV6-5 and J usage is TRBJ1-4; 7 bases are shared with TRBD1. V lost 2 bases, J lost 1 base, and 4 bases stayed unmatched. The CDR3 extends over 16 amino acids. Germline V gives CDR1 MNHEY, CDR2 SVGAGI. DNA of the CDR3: TGTGCCAGCAGTTACACTTACAGGGGAACTAATGAAAAACTGTTTTTT. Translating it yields CASSYTYRGTNEKLFF.

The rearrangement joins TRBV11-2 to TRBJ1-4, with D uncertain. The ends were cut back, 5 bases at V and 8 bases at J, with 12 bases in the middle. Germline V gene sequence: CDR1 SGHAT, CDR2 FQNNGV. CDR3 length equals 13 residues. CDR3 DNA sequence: TGTGCCAGCAGCGCTACGCCCTTGGAAAAACTGTTTTTT. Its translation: CASSATPLEKLFF.

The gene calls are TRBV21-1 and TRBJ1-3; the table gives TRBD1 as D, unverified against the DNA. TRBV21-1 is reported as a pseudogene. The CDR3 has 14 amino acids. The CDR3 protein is CASSLQGPGNTIYF. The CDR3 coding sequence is TGTGCCAGCAGCCTTCAGGGGCCGGGAAACACCATATATTTT.

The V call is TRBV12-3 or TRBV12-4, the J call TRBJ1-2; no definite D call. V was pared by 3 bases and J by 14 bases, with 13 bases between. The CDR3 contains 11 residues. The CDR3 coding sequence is TGTGCCAGCAGTTTTCGAGACGCACCAACCTTC. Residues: CASSFRDAPTF.

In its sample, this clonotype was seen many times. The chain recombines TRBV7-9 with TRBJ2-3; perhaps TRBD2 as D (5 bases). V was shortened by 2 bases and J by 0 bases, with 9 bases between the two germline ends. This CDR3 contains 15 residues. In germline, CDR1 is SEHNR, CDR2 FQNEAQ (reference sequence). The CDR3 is CASSLTGSSTDTQYF. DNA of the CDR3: TGTGCCAGCAGCTTAACGGGATCTAGCACAGATACGCAGTATTTT.